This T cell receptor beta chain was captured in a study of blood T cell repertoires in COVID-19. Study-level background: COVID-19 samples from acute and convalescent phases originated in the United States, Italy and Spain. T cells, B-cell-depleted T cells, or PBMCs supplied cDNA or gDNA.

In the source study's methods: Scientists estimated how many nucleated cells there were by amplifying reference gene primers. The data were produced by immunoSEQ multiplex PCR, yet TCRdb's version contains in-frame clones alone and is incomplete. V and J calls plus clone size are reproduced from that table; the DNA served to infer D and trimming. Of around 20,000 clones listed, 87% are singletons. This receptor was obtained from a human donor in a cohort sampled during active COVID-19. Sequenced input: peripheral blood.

The CDR3 sequence is CASTEGAATNEKLFF. The CDR3 nucleotides read TGTGCCAGTACTGAGGGGGCTGCAACTAATGAAAAACTGTTTTTT. The chain couples TRBV19 to TRBJ1-4; 7 bases agree with TRBD1. J lost 0 bases, V lost 7 bases, and 5 bases had no gene match. The CDR3 has 15 residues. Germline values: CDR1 LNHDA, CDR2 SQIVND (reference sequence).